This TCR beta chain was captured by sequencing in a study of T-cell reconstitution after alpha-beta-depleted transplantation in children (dated by TCRdb to 2016 to 2017). About the investigation overall: Using TCR repertoire profiling, the study followed T-cell immune reconstitution in a quantitative way in children after TCRalphabeta/CD19-depleted allogeneic hematopoietic cell transplantation.

This clonotype came up a few times. The antigen it recognizes is unknown. Base qualities are not recorded, but no much larger clone differs from it by a single base. The library was built by means of PCR. The instrument was an Illumina HiSeq 2500. To normalize quantification of the TCRbeta repertoire, the TCR libraries were built with molecular barcoding that relied on unique molecular identifiers. The public reads were quality trimmed at Q25 with fastp and then assembled into clones with MiXCR by TCRdb, keeping productive beta chains. For every CDR3 protein sequence, its rows merge into one entry that carries the most common genes and DNA. For this sample there are some 520,000 distinct CDR3 sequences; about 33% appear just once. Of the sample, 2.4% falls within the top ten clones. Trimming at the junction amounts to 5 bases on V and 3 bases on J, and the germline ends lie 18 bases apart. The CDR3 runs 16 amino acids, cysteine and phenylalanine included. The read is trimmed to its CDR3 DNA, 48 bases read in frame from base 1.

The V and J segments used are TRBV12-3 or TRBV12-4 and TRBJ2-3; tentative D gene TRBD1, with 6 bases matching. The sequence came from a human donor who donated a stem cell graft to a child with aplastic anemia. Sample: PBMCs from the stem cell graft donor, taken from the stem cell graft. For the CDR3, the sequence is CASSRNTGSRTDTQYF. The DNA sequence is given as TGTGCCAGCAGTCGCAATACAGGGAGTAGGACAGATACGCAGTATTTT.